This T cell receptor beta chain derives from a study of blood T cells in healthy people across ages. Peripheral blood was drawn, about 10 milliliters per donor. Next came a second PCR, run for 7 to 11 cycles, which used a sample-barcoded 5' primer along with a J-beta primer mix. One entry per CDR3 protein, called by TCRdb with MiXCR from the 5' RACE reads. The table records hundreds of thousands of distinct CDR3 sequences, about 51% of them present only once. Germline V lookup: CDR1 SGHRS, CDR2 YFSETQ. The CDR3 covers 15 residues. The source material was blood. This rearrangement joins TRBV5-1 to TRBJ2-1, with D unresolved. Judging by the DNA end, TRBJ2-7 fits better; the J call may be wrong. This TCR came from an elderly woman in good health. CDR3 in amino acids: CASSLVVTTYNEQYF. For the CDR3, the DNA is TGCGCCAGCAGCTTGGTCGTGACCACTTACAATGAGCAGTACTTC.